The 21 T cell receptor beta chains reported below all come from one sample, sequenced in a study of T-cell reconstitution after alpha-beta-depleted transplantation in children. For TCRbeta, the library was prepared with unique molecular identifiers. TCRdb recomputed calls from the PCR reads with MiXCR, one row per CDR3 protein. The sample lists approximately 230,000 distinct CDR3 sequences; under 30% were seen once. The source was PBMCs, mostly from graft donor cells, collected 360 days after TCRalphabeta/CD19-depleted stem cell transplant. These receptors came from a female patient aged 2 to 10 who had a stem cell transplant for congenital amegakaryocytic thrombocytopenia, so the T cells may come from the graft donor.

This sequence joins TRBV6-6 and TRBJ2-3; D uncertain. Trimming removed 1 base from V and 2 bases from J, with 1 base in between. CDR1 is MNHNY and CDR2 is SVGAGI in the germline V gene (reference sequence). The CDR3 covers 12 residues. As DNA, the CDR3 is TGTGCCAGCAGTTACTACACAGATACGCAGTATTTT. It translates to CASSYYTDTQYF.

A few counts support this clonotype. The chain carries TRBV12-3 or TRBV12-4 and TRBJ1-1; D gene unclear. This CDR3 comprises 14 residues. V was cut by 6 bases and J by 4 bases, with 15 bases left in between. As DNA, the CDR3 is TGTGCCAGCAGCCCACGAAACTTGGGCACTGAAGCTTTCTTT. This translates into CASSPRNLGTEAFF.

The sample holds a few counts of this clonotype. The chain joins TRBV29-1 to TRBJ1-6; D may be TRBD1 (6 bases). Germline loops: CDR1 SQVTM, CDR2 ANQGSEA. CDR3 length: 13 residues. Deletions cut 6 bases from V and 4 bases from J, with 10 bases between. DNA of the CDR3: TGCAGCGTCACCACAGGGTATAATTCACCCCTCCACTTT. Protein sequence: CSVTTGYNSPLHF.

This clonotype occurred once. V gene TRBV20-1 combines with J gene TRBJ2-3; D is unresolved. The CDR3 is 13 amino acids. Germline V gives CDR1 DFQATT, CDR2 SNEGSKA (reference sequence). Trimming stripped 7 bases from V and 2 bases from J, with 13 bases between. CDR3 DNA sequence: TGCAGTGGTAGCAGAATGTCCACAGATACGCAGTATTTT. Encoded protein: CSGSRMSTDTQYF.

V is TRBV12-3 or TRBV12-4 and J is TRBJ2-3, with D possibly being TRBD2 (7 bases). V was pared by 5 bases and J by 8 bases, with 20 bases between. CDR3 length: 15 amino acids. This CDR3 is CASSPLRGPSPTQYF. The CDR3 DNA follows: TGTGCCAGCAGTCCCTTGCGGGGGCCTTCACCTACGCAGTATTTT.

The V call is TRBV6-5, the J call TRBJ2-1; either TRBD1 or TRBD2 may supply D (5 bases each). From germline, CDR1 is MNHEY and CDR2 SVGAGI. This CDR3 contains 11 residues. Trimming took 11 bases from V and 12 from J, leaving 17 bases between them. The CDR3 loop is CAGGQGVGQFF. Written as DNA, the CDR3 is TGTGCCGGGGGTCAGGGTGTAGGGCAGTTCTTC.

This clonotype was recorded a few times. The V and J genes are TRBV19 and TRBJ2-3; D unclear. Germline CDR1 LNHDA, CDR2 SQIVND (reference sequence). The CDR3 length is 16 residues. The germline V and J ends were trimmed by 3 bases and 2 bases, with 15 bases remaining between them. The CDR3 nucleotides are TGTGCCAGTAGTATCGCGGCGGCGATTAACACAGATACGCAGTATTTT. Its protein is CASSIAAAINTDTQYF.

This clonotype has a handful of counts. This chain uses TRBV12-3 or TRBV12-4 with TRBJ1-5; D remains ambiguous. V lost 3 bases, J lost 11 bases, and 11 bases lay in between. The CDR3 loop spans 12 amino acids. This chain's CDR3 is CASSFGRETQHF. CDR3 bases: TGTGCCAGCAGTTTCGGGCGCGAGACCCAGCATTTT.

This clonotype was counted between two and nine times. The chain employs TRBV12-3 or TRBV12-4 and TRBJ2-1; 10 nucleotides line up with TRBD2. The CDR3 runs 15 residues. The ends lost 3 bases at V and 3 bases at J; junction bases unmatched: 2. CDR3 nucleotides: TGTGCCAGCAGTTTTTGGACTAGCGGCTACAATGAGCAGTTCTTC. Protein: CASSFWTSGYNEQFF.

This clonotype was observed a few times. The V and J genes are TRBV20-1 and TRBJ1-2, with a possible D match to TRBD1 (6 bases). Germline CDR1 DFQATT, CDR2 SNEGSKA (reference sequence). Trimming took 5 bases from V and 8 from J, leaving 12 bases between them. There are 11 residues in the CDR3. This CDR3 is CSAGGLQGYTF. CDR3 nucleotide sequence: TGCAGTGCTGGGGGCCTGCAAGGCTACACCTTC.

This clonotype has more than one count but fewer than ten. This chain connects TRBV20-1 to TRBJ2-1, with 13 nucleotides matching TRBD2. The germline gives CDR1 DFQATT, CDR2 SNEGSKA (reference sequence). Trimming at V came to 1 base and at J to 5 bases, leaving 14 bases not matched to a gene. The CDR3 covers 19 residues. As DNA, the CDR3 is TGCAGTGCTAGAGTTCTTAGACTAGCGGGAGGATTACAAGACAATGAGCAGTTCTTC. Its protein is CSARVLRLAGGLQDNEQFF.

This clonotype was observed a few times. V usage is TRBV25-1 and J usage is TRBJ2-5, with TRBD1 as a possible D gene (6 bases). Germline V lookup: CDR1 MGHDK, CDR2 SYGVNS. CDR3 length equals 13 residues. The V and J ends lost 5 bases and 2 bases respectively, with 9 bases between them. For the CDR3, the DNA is TGTGCCAGCAGTTTCGGACAGCAAGAGACCCAGTACTTC. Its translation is CASSFGQQETQYF.

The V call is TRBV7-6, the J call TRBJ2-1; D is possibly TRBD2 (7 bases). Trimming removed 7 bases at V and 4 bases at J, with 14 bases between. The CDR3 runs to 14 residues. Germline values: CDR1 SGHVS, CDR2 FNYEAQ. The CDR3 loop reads CASTRGDTYNEQFF. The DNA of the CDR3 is TGTGCCAGCACCCGGGGGGACACTTACAATGAGCAGTTCTTC.

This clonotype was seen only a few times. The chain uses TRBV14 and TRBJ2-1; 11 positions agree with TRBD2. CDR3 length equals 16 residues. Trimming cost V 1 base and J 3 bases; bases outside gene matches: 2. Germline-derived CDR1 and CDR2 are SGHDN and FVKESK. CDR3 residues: CASSQVTSGGYNEQFF. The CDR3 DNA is TGTGCCAGCAGCCAAGTTACTAGCGGGGGCTACAATGAGCAGTTCTTC. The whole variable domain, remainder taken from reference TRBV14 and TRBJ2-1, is EAGVTQFPSHSVIEKGQTVTLRCDPISGHDNLYWYRRVMGKEIKFLLHFVKESKQDESGMPNNRFLAERTGGTYSTLKVQPAELEDSGVYFCASSQVTSGGYNEQFFGPGTRLTVL.

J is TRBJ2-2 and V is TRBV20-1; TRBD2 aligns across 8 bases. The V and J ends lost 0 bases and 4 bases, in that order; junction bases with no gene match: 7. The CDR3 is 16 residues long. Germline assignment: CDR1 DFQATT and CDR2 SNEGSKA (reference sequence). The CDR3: CSARDALTSATGELFF. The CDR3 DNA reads TGCAGTGCTAGAGATGCTTTGACTAGCGCCACCGGGGAGCTGTTTTTT.

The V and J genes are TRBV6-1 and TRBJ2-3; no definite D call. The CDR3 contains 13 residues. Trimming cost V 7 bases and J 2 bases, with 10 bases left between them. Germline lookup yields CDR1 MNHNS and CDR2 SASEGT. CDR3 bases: TGTGCCAGCACCCACACCCACACAGATACGCAGTATTTT. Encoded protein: CASTHTHTDTQYF.

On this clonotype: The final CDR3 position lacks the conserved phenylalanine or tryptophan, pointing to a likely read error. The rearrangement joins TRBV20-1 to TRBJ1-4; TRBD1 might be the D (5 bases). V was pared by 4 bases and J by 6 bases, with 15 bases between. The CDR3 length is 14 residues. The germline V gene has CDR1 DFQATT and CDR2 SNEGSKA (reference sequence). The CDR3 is CSAKPGVWDEKLFC. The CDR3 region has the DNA TGCAGTGCTAAACCGGGGGTGTGGGATGAAAAACTGTTTTGT.

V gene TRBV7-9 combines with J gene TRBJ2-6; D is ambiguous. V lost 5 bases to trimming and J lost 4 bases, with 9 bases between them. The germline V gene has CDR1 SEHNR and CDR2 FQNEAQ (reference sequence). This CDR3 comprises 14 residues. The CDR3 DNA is TGTGCCAGCAGCCGCTCGTTAGGGGCCAACGTCCTGACTTTC. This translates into CASSRSLGANVLTF. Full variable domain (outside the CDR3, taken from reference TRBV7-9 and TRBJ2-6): DTGVSQNPRHKITKRGQNVTFRCDPISEHNRLYWYRQTLGQGPEFLTYFQNEAQLEKSRLLSDRFSAERPKGSFSTLEIQRTEQGDSAMYLCASSRSLGANVLTFGAGSRLTVL.

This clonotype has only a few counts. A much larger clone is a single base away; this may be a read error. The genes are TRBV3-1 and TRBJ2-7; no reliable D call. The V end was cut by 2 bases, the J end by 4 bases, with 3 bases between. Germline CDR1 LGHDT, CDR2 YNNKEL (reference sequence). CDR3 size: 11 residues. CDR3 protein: CASSQHYEQYF. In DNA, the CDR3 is TGTGCCAGCAGCCAACATTACGAGCAGTACTTC.

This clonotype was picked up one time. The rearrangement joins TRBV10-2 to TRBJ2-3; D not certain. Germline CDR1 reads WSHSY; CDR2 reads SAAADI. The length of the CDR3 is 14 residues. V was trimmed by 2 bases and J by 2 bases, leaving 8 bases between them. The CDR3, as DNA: TGCGCCAGCAGTGAGACCGGTTACACAGATACGCAGTATTTT. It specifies CASSETGYTDTQYF.

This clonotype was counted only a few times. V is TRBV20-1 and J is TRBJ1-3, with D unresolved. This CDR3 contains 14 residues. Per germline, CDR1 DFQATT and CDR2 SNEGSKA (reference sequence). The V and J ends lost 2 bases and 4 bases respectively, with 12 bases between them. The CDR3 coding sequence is TGCAGTGCTAGAATCCCGGAAAAAGGAAACACCATATATTTT. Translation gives CSARIPEKGNTIYF.